These 18 T cell receptor beta chains were all obtained from the same sample, sequenced in a study of blood T cell repertoires in COVID-19. Repertoires were generated with immunoSEQ multiplex PCR, while TCRdb's copy carries only in-frame clones and drops some. The table shows about 270,000 clones, with nearly 90% occurring only once. The sequenced sample was PBMCs or T cells enriched from blood (not recorded which). These receptors originate from a woman aged 25 to 39 who had recovered from COVID-19.

The chain is built from TRBV5-1 and TRBJ1-6; TRBD1 might be the D (6 bases). The V gene lost 4 bases and the J gene lost 8 bases, with 13 bases spanning the gap. CDR3 length: 14 amino acids. Germline V gene sequence: CDR1 SGHRS, CDR2 YFSETQ. The CDR3 is CASSAQGMDSPLHF. The CDR3 nucleotides are TGCGCCAGCAGCGCACAGGGTATGGATTCACCCCTCCACTTT.

This chain uses TRBV3-1 (or the pseudogene TRBV3-2) with TRBJ2-5; D remains ambiguous. From germline, CDR1 is LGHDT and CDR2 YNNKEL (reference sequence). The V end was cut by 0 bases, the J end by 0 bases, with 14 bases between. The CDR3 contains 17 residues. The CDR3 region is CASSQDLSSQYQETQYF. CDR3 coding DNA: TGTGCCAGCAGCCAAGATCTTAGCTCTCAGTACCAAGAGACCCAGTACTTC.

V is TRBV18 and J is TRBJ2-1; D perhaps matches TRBD2 (6 bases). This CDR3 is 14 amino acids long. V lost 3 bases, J lost 6 bases, and 12 bases lay in between. Germline CDR1 and CDR2: KGHSH and LQKENI. In DNA form, the CDR3 reads TGTGCCAGCTCACCGGGGGGAGGCTTCAATGAGCAGTTCTTC. Residues: CASSPGGGFNEQFF.

V and J are TRBV6-2 or TRBV6-3 and TRBJ1-1; D is perhaps TRBD1 (5 bases). The CDR3 runs 13 residues. Trimming removed 2 bases at V and 6 bases at J, with 10 bases between. The germline V gene has CDR1 MNHEY and CDR2 SVGEGT. The CDR3: CASSYGGLPEAFF. The DNA of the CDR3 is TGTGCCAGCAGTTACGGGGGACTCCCTGAAGCTTTCTTT.

This sequence joins TRBV6-6 and TRBJ2-2, with 8 positions matching TRBD1. V lost 6 bases to trimming and J lost 7 bases; unmatched junction nucleotides: 16. The CDR3 runs 17 residues. Germline CDR1 MNHNY, CDR2 SVGAGI (reference sequence). CDR3 region: CASSRRGQGAQGGELFF. Written as DNA, the CDR3 is TGTGCCAGCAGCCGAAGGGGGCAGGGGGCGCAGGGCGGGGAGCTGTTTTTT.

This chain links TRBV27 with TRBJ1-6; maybe TRBD1 (6 bases). V gave up 6 bases and J gave up 6 bases, with 18 bases separating them. CDR3 length: 16 residues. Germline assignment: CDR1 MNHEY and CDR2 SMNVEV (reference sequence). The CDR3 DNA reads TGTGCCAGCAGCCAATACGGGGGAGGGGGTAATTCACCCCTCCACTTT. Translation gives CASSQYGGGGNSPLHF.

The chain has TRBV28 and TRBJ2-2; D ambiguous. With 6 bases removed from V and 5 bases from J, the gap between germline ends came to 16 bases. CDR1 is MDHEN, CDR2 SYDVKM, per germline. The CDR3 loop spans 15 amino acids. Written as DNA, the CDR3 is TGTGCCAGCAGACTACCCGAGCTAAGTACCGGGGAGCTGTTTTTT. This translates into CASRLPELSTGELFF.

The chain has TRBV25-1 and TRBJ1-5; TRBD1 agrees at 9 bases. Germline V gives CDR1 MGHDK, CDR2 SYGVNS. This CDR3 is 13 amino acids long. Losses at the gene ends were 8 bases for V and 4 bases for J; bases not matched to a gene: 3. Here the CDR3 DNA reads TGTGCCAGCGGACAGGGGCTGAATCAGCCCCAGCATTTT. Translation: CASGQGLNQPQHF.

This chain uses TRBV6-5 with TRBJ2-3, with D maybe TRBD2 (5 bases). This CDR3 has 15 residues. Between the trimmed V and J ends, which lost 6 bases and 1 base, there was a span of 14 bases. Germline CDR1 and CDR2: MNHEY and SVGAGI. The CDR3, as DNA: TGTGCCAGCAGCCGAAGCGGTTTAGGCACAGATACGCAGTATTTT. Its translation is CASSRSGLGTDTQYF.

The chain uses TRBV27 and TRBJ1-5, with D unclear. The V gene's germline CDR1 is MNHEY and CDR2 SMNVEV (reference sequence). This CDR3 is built from 12 residues. V was clipped by 7 bases and J by 6 bases, with 10 bases between them. The CDR3 is CASTSGGQPQHF. DNA of the CDR3: TGTGCCAGCACTTCCGGCGGTCAGCCCCAGCATTTT.

The V gene is TRBV27, the J gene TRBJ2-1; perhaps TRBD1 as D (5 bases). The CDR3 runs 12 residues. V dropped 7 bases and J dropped 7 bases, with 11 bases sitting between them. Germline V gene sequence: CDR1 MNHEY, CDR2 SMNVEV (reference sequence). Written as DNA, the CDR3 is TGTGCCAGCAAAGGGGCTTGGAATGAGCAGTTCTTC. As protein: CASKGAWNEQFF.

The chain links TRBV28 to TRBJ1-3; 8 bases fit TRBD1. V was clipped by 8 bases and J by 8 bases; unmatched bases: 8. The CDR3 has 13 residues. Germline CDR1 is MDHEN and CDR2 is SYDVKM. CDR3 in DNA: TGTGCCAGCGCCGGGACAGGCCCTTACACCATATATTTT. Translating it yields CASAGTGPYTIYF.

This chain uses TRBV5-1 with TRBJ1-2; 7 bases match TRBD1. Germline V lookup: CDR1 SGHRS, CDR2 YFSETQ. The CDR3 runs to 16 residues. The V and J ends lost 4 bases and 6 bases, in that order; junction bases with no gene match: 15. The CDR3 DNA is TGCGCCAGCAGCCGCTCTCCGGGACAGCCCGTTGATGGCTACACCTTC. Encoded protein: CASSRSPGQPVDGYTF.

The chain uses TRBV11-3 and TRBJ1-3; the D is unclear. Looked up from germline, CDR1 is SGHNT and CDR2 is YENEEA. V lost 1 base, J lost 4 bases, and 5 bases lay in between. The CDR3 consists of 13 residues. The CDR3 bases are TGTGCCAGCAGCTTAGGACTCGGAAACACCATATATTTT. It translates to CASSLGLGNTIYF.

V is TRBV29-1 and J is TRBJ1-1; D is unclear. Germline values: CDR1 SQVTM, CDR2 ANQGSEA. This CDR3 has 14 amino acids. The V end was cut by 1 base, the J end by 3 bases, with 12 bases between. The CDR3 region is CSVEGQRMDTEAFF. CDR3 coding DNA: TGCAGCGTTGAAGGGCAGAGGATGGACACTGAAGCTTTCTTT.

This chain links TRBV5-8 with TRBJ2-5; 9 bases align to TRBD2. Germline CDR1 is SGHTS and CDR2 is YDEGEE. The CDR3 consists of 18 residues. Trimming removed 0 bases from V and 4 bases from J; junction bases left unmatched: 13. In nucleotides, the CDR3 is TGTGCCAGCAGCTTGGGACAGCGACGCGGGAGGGTCGGAGAGACCCAGTACTTC. It yields the protein CASSLGQRRGRVGETQYF.

The chain carries TRBV5-1 and TRBJ2-5; D gene uncertain. V dropped 2 bases and J dropped 4 bases, with 9 bases sitting between them. The germline CDR1 and CDR2 sequences are SGHRS and YFSETQ. The CDR3 extends over 13 amino acids. The CDR3 nucleotides read TGCGCCAGCAGCTTCCAGGATGGAGAGACCCAGTACTTC. Translating it yields CASSFQDGETQYF.

Written as DNA, the CDR3 is TGTGCCAGCTGGCGACAACTCAACACTGAAGCTTTCTTT. Residues: CASWRQLNTEAFF. V usage is TRBV12-3 or TRBV12-4 and J usage is TRBJ1-1; D is unresolved. Trimming cost V 8 bases and J 2 bases, with 12 bases left between them. The CDR3 sequence is 13 residues long.